This record covers a single T cell receptor beta chain. The target antigen is unknown. The data originate from a study of cytotoxic CD8 clonotypes in ibrutinib-treated CLL. The CDR3 is made up of 18 amino acids. V lost 0 bases and J lost 6, with 25 bases in between. CDR1 is SGHNT, CDR2 YYREEE, per germline (reference sequence). Whole-study results and caveats: Increased clonality at ibrutinib response gave way to a return toward baseline at progression. At the start, clonality exceeded age-matched healthy donors and followed circulating CD8+ T-cell counts. Public clonotypes occurred uncommonly; on treatment, they contracted or remained stable.

Target depth was 1 in 200,000 to 1 in 1 million T cells, about 10x per clonotype. Sequenced by immunoSEQ multiplex PCR; TCRdb stores in-frame clones only, minus some. The sample carries approximately 190,000 clones, more than 65% recorded once. This sequence originates from a human donor with chronic lymphocytic leukemia. The chain combines TRBV5-4 with TRBJ2-7; possibly TRBD2 for D (7 bases). The specimen comprised PBMCs, sampled after 12 months of ibrutinib treatment. Here the CDR3 DNA reads TGTGCCAGCAGCTTGGCCAACTTCGCTACACACCGGGGGGCCGAGCAGTACTTC. It encodes CASSLANFATHRGAEQYF.